Each of the 4 T cell receptor beta chains below was sequenced from the same sample in a study of neurological immune-mediated disorders. One entry per CDR3 protein results from TCRdb running MiXCR on the 5' RACE reads. Here the sample spans nearly 60,000 distinct CDR3 sequences, about 3.2% being singletons. Source material: PBMCs. These receptors were collected from a woman in her sixties or seventies with multiple sclerosis.

This clonotype was picked up many times. The chain carries TRBV4-1 and TRBJ1-3; the D gene is possibly TRBD1 (6 bases). Germline V gene data show CDR1 as MGHRA and CDR2 as YSYEKL. Trimming pared 5 bases from V and 0 bases from J, leaving 11 bases between. The CDR3 has 15 residues. CDR3 in amino acids: CASSGTYVSGNTIYF. The CDR3, as DNA: TGCGCCAGCAGCGGGACATACGTCTCTGGAAACACCATATATTTT.

This clonotype was detected many times. The genes are TRBV28 and TRBJ1-1; 7 bases are a match to TRBD1. The junction had 10 bases not matched to a gene; V was cut back by 5 bases and J by 1 base. Germline V lookup: CDR1 MDHEN, CDR2 SYDVKM. The CDR3 is 16 amino acids. The CDR3: CASSPQGVVWNTEAFF. The CDR3 DNA reads as TGTGCCAGCAGTCCTCAGGGGGTTGTTTGGAACACTGAAGCTTTCTTT.

This clonotype was counted many times. The chain is built from TRBV27 and TRBJ2-1, with 8 bases aligning to TRBD2. This CDR3 has 14 residues. V lost 8 bases to trimming and J lost 4 bases; unmatched junction nucleotides: 7. Germline V gives CDR1 MNHEY, CDR2 SMNVEV (reference sequence). The CDR3 sequence: CASANGGAYNEQFF. For the CDR3, the DNA is TGTGCCAGCGCGAACGGGGGGGCTTACAATGAGCAGTTCTTC.

The sample holds many counts of this clonotype. This chain joins TRBV5-1 and TRBJ1-1; D may be TRBD1 (6 bases). Trimming took 0 bases from V and 9 from J, leaving 9 bases between them. The CDR3 covers 12 residues. CDR1 and CDR2 (germline): SGHRS, YFSETQ. In DNA, the CDR3 is TGCGCCAGCAGCTTGGACAGGGCACAAGCTTTCTTT. Its protein product is CASSLDRAQAFF.